Sequencing of this T cell receptor beta chain was carried out in a study of T-cell reconstitution after alpha-beta-depleted transplantation in children. Unique molecular identifiers were used to barcode this TCRbeta library. TCRdb re-derived calls from the PCR reads in MiXCR, one entry per CDR3 protein. The data show hundreds of thousands of distinct CDR3 sequences, around 23% seen once. This clonotype was counted at least ten times. The CDR3 has 15 residues. CDR1 is ENHRY and CDR2 is SYGVKD in the germline V gene. V was pared by 6 bases and J by 3 bases, with 16 bases between. Specimen: PBMCs, mostly from graft donor cells, collected 360 days after TCRalphabeta/CD19-depleted stem cell transplant. The J gene is TRBJ2-3, the V gene TRBV10-3; perhaps D is TRBD1 or TRBD2 (5 bases each). This sequence was found in a boy less than two years old who had a stem cell transplant for acute myeloid leukemia, so the T cells may come from the graft donor. CDR3 bases: TGTGCCATCAGCGGGACCTCCGAGGGGACAGATACGCAGTATTTT. It yields the protein CAISGTSEGTDTQYF.